This section outlines one T cell receptor beta chain sequence together with its context. Selected positively for CCR7 and CD45RO-negative, naive CD8 cells excluded terminally differentiated effector memory CD45RA+ cells. These data belong to a study of shared clonotypes between healthy human individuals. Germline trimming cut 5 bases from V and 2 bases from J; bases unmatched to any gene: 7. Germline lookup yields CDR1 LGHNA and CDR2 YSLEER. This CDR3 has 15 amino acids. Libraries were prepared by immunoSEQ multiplex PCR; TCRdb keeps only in-frame clonotypes and omits some of them. The sample includes around 2,100,000 clones, approximately 94% seen only once; the top ten take more than 0.9%.

The chain links TRBV4-3 to TRBJ1-2, with TRBD1 identical over 8 bases. Material for sequencing was naive CD8+ T cells sorted from blood. The receptor's source is a man aged 18 to 30 in good health. The CDR3 sequence is CASSYSGTGNYGYTF. CDR3 in DNA: TGCGCCAGCAGCTATTCCGGGACAGGAAACTATGGCTACACCTTC.